This TCR beta chain was identified during a study of cytomegalovirus exposure and HLA in healthy donors. CDR3 length: 15 amino acids. The V segment lost 2 bases and the J segment 3 bases; nucleotides outside the gene matches: 7. CDR1 is SGHNT and CDR2 is YYREEE in the germline V gene (reference sequence). The sample holds one count of this clone. Researchers ran the PCR with 60 Vbeta and 13 Jbeta primers. Assay: immunoSEQ multiplex PCR; the TCRdb copy retains only in-frame clones and omits some. The data show about 140,000 clones, with 70% to 80% seen just once and 2% to 2.5% held by the top ten. Sequencing was carried out using PBMCs. The receptor comes from a man between 25 and 39 years old in good health and CMV-seronegative. The chain is built from TRBV5-4 and TRBJ2-7; the match to TRBD2 covers 8 bases. The CDR3 bases are TGTGCCAGCAGCTTTGTTCGACTAGCGAACTACGAGCAGTACTTC. This codes for CASSFVRLANYEQYF.